This T cell receptor (beta chain) emerged from a study of post-analysis software for immune sequencing data. As for the study in general: Disease trajectories encompassed relapsing-remitting, secondary progressive and progressive-relapsing multiple sclerosis. Study observations and caveats: Samples sharing a preparation batch grouped tightly together when assessed by F measure. Patients used a handful of TRBV segments, including TRBV5-6, TRBV5-1 and TRBV20-1, more often than controls. When compared against controls, multiple sclerosis patients showed significantly lower normalized Chao1 diversity.

Carried by the TCR beta cDNA libraries were unique molecular identifiers. Via MiXCR, TCRdb re-called the PCR reads, giving one row per CDR3 protein. This table holds hundreds of thousands of distinct CDR3 sequences, roughly 30% found once. This clonotype was found a few times. Its target is unknown. The CDR3 length is 14 residues. The V end lost 1 base, the J end lost 4 bases, and 11 bases lay between the germline ends. The germline V gene has CDR1 SGHTS and CDR2 YDEGEE. Material: blood. The TCR sequence derives from a girl under 18 with multiple sclerosis. The chain employs TRBV5-8 and TRBJ1-1; tentative D call: TRBD1 (5 bases). CDR3 sequence reads: CASSLYGDGTEAFF. The CDR3 region has the DNA TGTGCCAGCAGCTTGTATGGGGACGGCACTGAAGCTTTCTTT.